One and the same sample provided the 14 T cell receptor beta chains below, sequenced in a study of cytomegalovirus exposure and HLA in healthy donors. Sequencing used immunoSEQ multiplex PCR; TCRdb keeps in-frame clones, though not all of them. The table records nearly 80,000 clones, approximately 94% of them present only once. Sequencing was carried out using PBMCs. These TCRs come from a woman younger than 45 in good health and CMV-seronegative.

The chain carries TRBV9 and TRBJ1-4, with 7 bases lining up with TRBD1. CDR1 SGDLS and CDR2 YYNGEE come from the germline V gene. The V gene end was trimmed by 0 bases and the J gene end by 4 bases; junction bases not matched to a gene: 3. The CDR3 spans 15 residues. The CDR3 loop is CASSVEGAYNEKLFF. CDR3 DNA: TGTGCCAGCAGCGTAGAGGGGGCATATAATGAAAAACTGTTTTTT.

This rearrangement joins TRBV5-1 to TRBJ1-3; TRBD1 matches 7 bases. Germline V gene lookup returns CDR1 SGHRS and CDR2 YFSETQ. The CDR3 consists of 13 residues. The V segment lost 5 bases and the J segment 1 base; nucleotides outside the gene matches: 0. CDR3 nucleotide sequence: TGCGCCAGCAGGACAGGGTCTGGAAACACCATATATTTT. It specifies CASRTGSGNTIYF.

The rearrangement links TRBV19 to TRBJ1-5; D possibly corresponds to TRBD1 (6 bases). Germline V gene data show CDR1 as LNHDA and CDR2 as SQIVND (reference sequence). The CDR3 consists of 15 residues. V shed 2 bases and J shed 2 bases, with 10 bases lying between them. DNA of the CDR3: TGTGCCAGTAGTATACCAGGGGCGGGCAATCAGCCCCAGCATTTT. Translation gives CASSIPGAGNQPQHF.

As for this clone: One junction end disagrees with the germline gene, perhaps due to a read error. The chain has TRBV28 and TRBJ1-2; the D is unclear. CDR1 and CDR2 (germline): MDHEN, SYDVKM. The CDR3 is 16 amino acids. The CDR3 spells CASSLPHLIGPYGHTF. The CDR3 nucleotides read TGTGCCAGCAGTCTGCCCCATCTCATTGGGCCTTATGGCCACACCTTC.

The J gene is TRBJ1-1, the V gene TRBV7-2; no clear D gene. The CDR3 sequence is 15 residues long. Germline assignment: CDR1 SGHTA and CDR2 FQGNSA. The ends were cut back, 2 bases at V and 2 bases at J, with 12 bases in the middle. The chain's CDR3 is CASSLSPVTNTEAFF. CDR3 coding DNA: TGTGCCAGCAGCTTAAGTCCCGTCACAAACACTGAAGCTTTCTTT. The full variable domain, with the rest looked up from reference TRBV7-2 and TRBJ1-1, is GAGVSQSPSNKVTEKGKDVELRCDPISGHTALYWYRQSLGQGLEFLIYFQGNSAPDKSGLPSDRFSAERTGGSVSTLTIQRTQQEDSAVYLCASSLSPVTNTEAFFGQGTRLTVV.

The J gene is TRBJ1-1, the V gene TRBV11-1, with TRBD1 matching over 9 bases. Trimming cost V 3 bases and J 4 bases; bases outside gene matches: 12. The CDR3 loop spans 17 amino acids. The germline V gene has CDR1 SGHAT and CDR2 FQDESV (reference sequence). CDR3 protein: CASSLQQGARMVTEAFF. DNA for the CDR3: TGTGCCAGCAGCTTGCAACAGGGGGCCCGGATGGTCACTGAAGCTTTCTTT.

This clone turned up a few times. The V gene is TRBV19, the J gene TRBJ2-5, with 13 bases lining up with TRBD2. With 5 bases clipped from V and 1 base from J, the junction kept 10 bases outside the gene matches. Germline assignment: CDR1 LNHDA and CDR2 SQIVND (reference sequence). CDR3 length equals 18 residues. CDR3 nucleotide sequence: TGTGCCAGTAGTCCGGGACTAGCGGGGTACTCTGCCCAAGAGACCCAGTACTTC. Its protein product is CASSPGLAGYSAQETQYF. Complete variable domain (other parts from reference TRBV19 and TRBJ2-5): DGGITQSPKYLFRKEGQNVTLSCEQNLNHDAMYWYRQDPGQGLRLIYYSQIVNDFQKGDIAEGYSVSREKKESFPLTVTSAQKNPTAFYLCASSPGLAGYSAQETQYFGPGTRLLVL.

The chain recombines TRBV5-1 with TRBJ2-3; 7 nucleotides match TRBD2. Germline CDR1 SGHRS, CDR2 YFSETQ. The CDR3 consists of 18 residues. Losses at the gene ends were 0 bases for V and 0 bases for J; bases not matched to a gene: 10. The CDR3 region is CASSLAMRGISSTDTQYF. CDR3 sequence (DNA): TGCGCCAGCAGCTTGGCCATGCGGGGGATCTCTAGCACAGATACGCAGTATTTT.

V usage is TRBV2 and J usage is TRBJ2-1; a weak D match, TRBD2 (6 bases). Looked up from germline, CDR1 is SNHLY and CDR2 is FYNNEI. V lost 7 bases and J 12 bases, leaving 16 bases between the germline ends. This CDR3 has 12 residues. CDR3 amino acids: CASKGLDQRQFF. The CDR3 coding sequence is TGTGCCAGCAAGGGACTCGACCAGCGGCAGTTCTTC.

The chain has TRBV9 and TRBJ1-3; D remains unclear. This CDR3 spans 14 amino acids. Germline loops: CDR1 SGDLS, CDR2 YYNGEE. V lost 4 bases to trimming and J lost 0 bases, with 8 bases between them. The CDR3 coding sequence is TGTGCCAGCAGCCCCCCGTTCTCTGGAAACACCATATATTTT. Protein: CASSPPFSGNTIYF.

The chain uses TRBV5-1 and TRBJ1-5; D is unclear. V lost 0 bases, J lost 4 bases, and 8 bases lay in between. This CDR3 spans 14 amino acids. The germline CDR1 and CDR2 sequences are SGHRS and YFSETQ. The CDR3 is CASSLGQENQPQHF. Here the CDR3 DNA reads TGCGCCAGCAGCTTGGGGCAGGAAAATCAGCCCCAGCATTTT.

The chain employs TRBV7-9 and TRBJ2-5; 7 bases are shared with TRBD1. V was pared by 1 base and J by 2 bases, with 7 bases of the junction left unmatched. CDR3 length: 16 residues. Germline values: CDR1 SEHNR, CDR2 FQNEAQ (reference sequence). CDR3 sequence: CASSLVLGDRQETQYF. The CDR3 bases are TGTGCCAGCAGCTTAGTGTTGGGGGACAGACAAGAGACCCAGTACTTC.

The chain couples TRBV4-2 to TRBJ2-3, with unresolved D. CDR1 is LGHNA, CDR2 YNFKEQ, per germline. Between the trimmed V and J ends, which lost 2 bases and 1 base, there was a span of 4 bases. The CDR3 sequence is 13 residues long. In nucleotides, the CDR3 is TGTGCCAGCAGCCAACAGGGCACAGATACGCAGTATTTT. Residues: CASSQQGTDTQYF.

The CDR3 nucleotides read TGCGCCAGCAGCTTGGGACCGGGAGAAGAGACCCAGTACTTC. It encodes CASSLGPGEETQYF. The rearrangement uses TRBV5-1 and TRBJ2-5; D might be TRBD2 (6 bases). The CDR3 length is 14 residues. Between the trimmed V and J ends, which lost 0 bases and 3 bases, there was a span of 9 bases. Germline CDR1 SGHRS, CDR2 YFSETQ.